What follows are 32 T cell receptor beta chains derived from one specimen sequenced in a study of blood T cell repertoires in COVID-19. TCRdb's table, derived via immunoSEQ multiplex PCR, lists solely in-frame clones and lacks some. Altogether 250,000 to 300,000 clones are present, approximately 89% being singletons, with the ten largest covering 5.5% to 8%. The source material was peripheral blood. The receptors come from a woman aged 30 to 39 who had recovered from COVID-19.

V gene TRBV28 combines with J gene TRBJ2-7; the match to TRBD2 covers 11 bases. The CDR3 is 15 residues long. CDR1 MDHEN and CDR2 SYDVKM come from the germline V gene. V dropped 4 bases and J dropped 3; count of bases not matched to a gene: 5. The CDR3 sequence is CASSSSGGPHYEQYF. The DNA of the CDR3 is TGTGCCAGCAGTTCTAGCGGGGGGCCTCACTACGAGCAGTACTTC.

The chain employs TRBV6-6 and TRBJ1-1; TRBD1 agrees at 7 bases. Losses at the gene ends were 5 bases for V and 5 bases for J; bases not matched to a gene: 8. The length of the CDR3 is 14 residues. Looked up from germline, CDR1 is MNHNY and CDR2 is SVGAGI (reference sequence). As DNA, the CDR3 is TGTGCCAGCAGTCAGACAGGGTATAGGACTGAAGCTTTCTTT. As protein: CASSQTGYRTEAFF.

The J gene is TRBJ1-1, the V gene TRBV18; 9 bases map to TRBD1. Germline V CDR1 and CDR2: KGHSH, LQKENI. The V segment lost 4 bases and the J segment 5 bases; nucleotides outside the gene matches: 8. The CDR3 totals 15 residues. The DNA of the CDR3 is TGTGCCAGCTCACTGGAGGGACAGGGAATTACTGAAGCTTTCTTT. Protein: CASSLEGQGITEAFF.

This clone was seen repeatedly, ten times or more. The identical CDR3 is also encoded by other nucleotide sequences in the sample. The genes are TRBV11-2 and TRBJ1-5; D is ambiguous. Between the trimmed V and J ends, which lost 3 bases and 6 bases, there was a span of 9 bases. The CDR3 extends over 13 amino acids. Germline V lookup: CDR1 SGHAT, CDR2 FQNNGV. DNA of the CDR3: TGTGCCAGCAGCTTGACGGGAGGTCAGCCCCAGCATTTT. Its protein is CASSLTGGQPQHF. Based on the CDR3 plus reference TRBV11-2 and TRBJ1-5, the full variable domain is EAGVAQSPRYKIIEKRQSVAFWCNPISGHATLYWYQQILGQGPKLLIQFQNNGVVDDSQLPKDRFSAERLKGVDSTLKIQPAKLEDSAVYLCASSLTGGQPQHFGDGTRLSIL.

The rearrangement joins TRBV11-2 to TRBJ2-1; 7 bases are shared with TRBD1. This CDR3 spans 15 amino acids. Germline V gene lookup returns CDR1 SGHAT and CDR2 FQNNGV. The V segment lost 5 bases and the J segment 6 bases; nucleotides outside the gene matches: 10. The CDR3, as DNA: TGTGCCAGCAGCCGTATCAGGGGGTCCCGCAATGAGCAGTTCTTC. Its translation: CASSRIRGSRNEQFF.

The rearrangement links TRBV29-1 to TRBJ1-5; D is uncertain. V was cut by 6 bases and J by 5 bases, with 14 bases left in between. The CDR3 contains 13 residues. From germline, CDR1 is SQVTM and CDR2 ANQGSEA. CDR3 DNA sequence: TGCAGCGTCGCGACCGGGTACTATCAGCCCCAGCATTTT. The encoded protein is CSVATGYYQPQHF.

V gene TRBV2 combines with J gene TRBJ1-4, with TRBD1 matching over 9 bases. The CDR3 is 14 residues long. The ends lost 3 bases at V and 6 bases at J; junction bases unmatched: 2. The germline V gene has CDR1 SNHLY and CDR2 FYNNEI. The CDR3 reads CASSERTGDEKLFF. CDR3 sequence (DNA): TGTGCCAGCAGTGAGAGGACAGGGGATGAAAAACTGTTTTTT.

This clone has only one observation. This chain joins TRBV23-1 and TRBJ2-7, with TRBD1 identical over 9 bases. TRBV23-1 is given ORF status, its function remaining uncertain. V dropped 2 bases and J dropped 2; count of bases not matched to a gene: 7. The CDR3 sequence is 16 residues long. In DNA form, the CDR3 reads TGCGCCAGCAGTCAAAAGGACAGGGGTCAACCCTACGAGCAGTACTTC. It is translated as CASSQKDRGQPYEQYF.

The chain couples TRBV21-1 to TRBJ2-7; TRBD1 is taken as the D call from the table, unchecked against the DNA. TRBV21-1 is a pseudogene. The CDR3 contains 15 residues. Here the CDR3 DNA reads TGTGCCAGCAGCTTTAGACAGGGTAAGCACTACGAGCAGTACTTC. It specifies CASSFRQGKHYEQYF.

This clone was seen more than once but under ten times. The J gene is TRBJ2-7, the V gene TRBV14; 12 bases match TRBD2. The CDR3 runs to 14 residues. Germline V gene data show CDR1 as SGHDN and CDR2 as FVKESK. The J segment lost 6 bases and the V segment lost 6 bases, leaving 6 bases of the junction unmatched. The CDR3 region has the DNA TGTGCCAGCAGTCTAGCGGGGGGGCTCTCCGAGCAGTACTTC. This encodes CASSLAGGLSEQYF.

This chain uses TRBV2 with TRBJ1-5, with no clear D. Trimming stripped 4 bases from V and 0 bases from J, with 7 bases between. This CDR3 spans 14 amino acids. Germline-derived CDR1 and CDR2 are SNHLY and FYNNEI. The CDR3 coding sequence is TGTGCCAGCAGTGGAGTGAGTAGCAATCAGCCCCAGCATTTT. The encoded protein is CASSGVSSNQPQHF.

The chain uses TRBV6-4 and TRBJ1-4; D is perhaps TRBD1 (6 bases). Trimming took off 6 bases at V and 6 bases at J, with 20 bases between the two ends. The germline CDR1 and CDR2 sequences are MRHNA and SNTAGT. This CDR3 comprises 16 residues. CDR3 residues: CASSPNSGAGDEKLFF. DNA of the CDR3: TGTGCCAGCAGCCCCAATTCCGGGGCAGGGGATGAAAAACTGTTTTTT.

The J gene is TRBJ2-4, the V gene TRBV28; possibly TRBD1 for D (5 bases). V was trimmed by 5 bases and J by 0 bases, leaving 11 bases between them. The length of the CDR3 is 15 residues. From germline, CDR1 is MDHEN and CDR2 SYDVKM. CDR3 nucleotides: TGTGCCAGCAGTCTAGTGACAGCAGCCAAAAACATTCAGTACTTC. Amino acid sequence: CASSLVTAAKNIQYF.

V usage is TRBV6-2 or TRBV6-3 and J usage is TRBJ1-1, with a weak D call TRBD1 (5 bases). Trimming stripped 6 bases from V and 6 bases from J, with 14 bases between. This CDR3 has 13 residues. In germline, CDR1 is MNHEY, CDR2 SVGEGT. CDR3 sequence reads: CASSSRVYAEAFF. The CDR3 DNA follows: TGTGCCAGCAGCTCCAGGGTTTACGCTGAAGCTTTCTTT.

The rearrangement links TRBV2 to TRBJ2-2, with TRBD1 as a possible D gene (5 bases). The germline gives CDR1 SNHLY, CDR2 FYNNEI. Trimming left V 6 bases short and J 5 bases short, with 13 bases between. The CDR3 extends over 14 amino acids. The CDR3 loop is CASRGRVGTGELFF. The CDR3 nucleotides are TGTGCCAGCAGGGGCAGGGTAGGAACCGGGGAGCTGTTTTTT.

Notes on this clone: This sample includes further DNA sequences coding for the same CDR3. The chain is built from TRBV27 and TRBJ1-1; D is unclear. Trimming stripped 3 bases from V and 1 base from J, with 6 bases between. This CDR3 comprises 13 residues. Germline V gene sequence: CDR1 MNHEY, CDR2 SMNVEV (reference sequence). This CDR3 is CASSFTANTEAFF. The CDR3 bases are TGTGCCAGCAGTTTTACAGCGAACACTGAAGCTTTCTTT.

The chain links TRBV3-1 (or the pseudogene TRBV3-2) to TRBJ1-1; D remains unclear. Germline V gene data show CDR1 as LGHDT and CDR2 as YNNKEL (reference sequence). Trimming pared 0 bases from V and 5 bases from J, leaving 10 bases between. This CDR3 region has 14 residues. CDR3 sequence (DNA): TGTGCCAGCAGCCAAGACCCCCGAGGGACTGAAGCTTTCTTT. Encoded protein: CASSQDPRGTEAFF.

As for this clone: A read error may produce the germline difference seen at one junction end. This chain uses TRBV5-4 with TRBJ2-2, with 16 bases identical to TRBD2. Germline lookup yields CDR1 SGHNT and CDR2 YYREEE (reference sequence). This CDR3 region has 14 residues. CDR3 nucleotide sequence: TGTGCCAGCAGCCTGGGGACTAGCGGGGGGGTGCTGTTTTTT. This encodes CASSLGTSGGVLFF.

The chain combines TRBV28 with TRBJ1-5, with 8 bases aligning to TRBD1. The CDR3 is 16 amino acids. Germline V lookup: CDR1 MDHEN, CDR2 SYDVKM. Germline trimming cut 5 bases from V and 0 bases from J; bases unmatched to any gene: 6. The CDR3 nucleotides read TGTGCCAGCAGTCCCCAAGGGACAGGTAGCAATCAGCCCCAGCATTTT. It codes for CASSPQGTGSNQPQHF.

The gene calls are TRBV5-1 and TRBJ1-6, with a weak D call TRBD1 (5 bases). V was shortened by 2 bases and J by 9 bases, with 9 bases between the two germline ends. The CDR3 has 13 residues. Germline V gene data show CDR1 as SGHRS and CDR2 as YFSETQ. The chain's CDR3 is CASSFGGGSPLHF. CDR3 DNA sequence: TGCGCCAGCAGCTTCGGGGGGGGTTCACCCCTCCACTTT.

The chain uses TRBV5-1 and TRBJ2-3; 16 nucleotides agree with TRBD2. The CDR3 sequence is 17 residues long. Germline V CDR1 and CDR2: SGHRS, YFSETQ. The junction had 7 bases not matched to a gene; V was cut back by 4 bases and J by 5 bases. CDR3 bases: TGCGCCAGCAGCCTGGGACTAGCGGGGGGGTGGAAAGATACGCAGTATTTT. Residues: CASSLGLAGGWKDTQYF.

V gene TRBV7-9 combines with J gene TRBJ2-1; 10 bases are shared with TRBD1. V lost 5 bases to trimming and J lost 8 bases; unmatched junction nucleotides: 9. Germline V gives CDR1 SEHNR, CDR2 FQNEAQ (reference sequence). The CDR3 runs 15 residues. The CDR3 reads CASSPRDRGPHEQFF. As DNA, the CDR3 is TGTGCCAGCAGCCCCCGGGACAGGGGTCCCCATGAGCAGTTCTTC.

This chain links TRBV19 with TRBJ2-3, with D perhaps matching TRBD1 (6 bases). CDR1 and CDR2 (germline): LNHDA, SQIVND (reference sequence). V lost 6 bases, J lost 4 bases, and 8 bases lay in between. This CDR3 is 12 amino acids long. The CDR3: CASRSGADTQYF. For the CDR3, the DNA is TGTGCCAGTAGGTCAGGGGCAGATACGCAGTATTTT.

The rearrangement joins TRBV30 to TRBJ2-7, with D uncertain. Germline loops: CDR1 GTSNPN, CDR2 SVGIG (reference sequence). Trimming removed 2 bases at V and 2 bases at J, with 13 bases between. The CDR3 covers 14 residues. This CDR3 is CAWSSRPTTYEQYF. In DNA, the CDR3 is TGTGCCTGGAGTTCTAGGCCGACGACCTACGAGCAGTACTTC.

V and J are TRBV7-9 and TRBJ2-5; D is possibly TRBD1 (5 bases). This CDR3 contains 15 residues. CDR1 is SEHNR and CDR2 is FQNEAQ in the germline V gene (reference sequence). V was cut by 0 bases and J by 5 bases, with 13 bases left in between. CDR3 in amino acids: CASSLAVGVIETQYF. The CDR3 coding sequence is TGTGCCAGCAGCTTAGCCGTAGGGGTTATTGAGACCCAGTACTTC.

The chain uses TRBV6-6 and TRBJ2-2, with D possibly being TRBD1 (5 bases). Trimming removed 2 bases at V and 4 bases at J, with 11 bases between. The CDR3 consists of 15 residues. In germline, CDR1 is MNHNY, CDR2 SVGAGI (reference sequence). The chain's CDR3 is CASSYKGLFTGELFF. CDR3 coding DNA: TGTGCCAGCAGTTACAAGGGGTTGTTCACCGGGGAGCTGTTTTTT.

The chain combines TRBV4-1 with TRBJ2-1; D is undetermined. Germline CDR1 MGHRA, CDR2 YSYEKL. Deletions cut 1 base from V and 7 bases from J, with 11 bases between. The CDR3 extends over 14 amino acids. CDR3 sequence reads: CASSQVETRNEQFF. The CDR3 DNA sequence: TGCGCCAGCAGCCAAGTGGAGACTCGGAATGAGCAGTTCTTC.

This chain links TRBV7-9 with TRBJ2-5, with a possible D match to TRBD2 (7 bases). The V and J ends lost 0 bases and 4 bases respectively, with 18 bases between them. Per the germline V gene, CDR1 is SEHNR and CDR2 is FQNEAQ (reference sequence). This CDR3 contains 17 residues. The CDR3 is CASSLAGRGPWGETQYF. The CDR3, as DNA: TGTGCCAGCAGCTTAGCGGGGCGGGGGCCCTGGGGAGAGACCCAGTACTTC.

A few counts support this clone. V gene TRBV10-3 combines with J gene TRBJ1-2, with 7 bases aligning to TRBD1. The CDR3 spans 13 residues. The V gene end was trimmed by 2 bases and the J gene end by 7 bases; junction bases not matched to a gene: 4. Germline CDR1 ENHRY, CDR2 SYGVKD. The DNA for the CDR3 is TGTGCCATCAGTGAGGACAGGGACAGTGGCTACACCTTC. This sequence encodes CAISEDRDSGYTF.

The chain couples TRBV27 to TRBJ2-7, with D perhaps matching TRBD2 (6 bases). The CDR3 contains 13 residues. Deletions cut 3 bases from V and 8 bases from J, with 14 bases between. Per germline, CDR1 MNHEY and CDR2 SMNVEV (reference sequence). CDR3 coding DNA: TGTGCCAGCAGTTTGGGGGGTTCGTCCCAGCAGTACTTC. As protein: CASSLGGSSQQYF.

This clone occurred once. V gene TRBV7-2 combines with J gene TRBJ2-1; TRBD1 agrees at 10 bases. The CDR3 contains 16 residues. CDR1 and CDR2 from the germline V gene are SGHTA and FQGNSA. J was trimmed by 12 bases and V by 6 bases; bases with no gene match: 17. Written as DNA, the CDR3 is TGTGCCAGCAGTCTAACCGGGACAGGGGCACCAGATGGGCAGTTCTTC. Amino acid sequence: CASSLTGTGAPDGQFF.

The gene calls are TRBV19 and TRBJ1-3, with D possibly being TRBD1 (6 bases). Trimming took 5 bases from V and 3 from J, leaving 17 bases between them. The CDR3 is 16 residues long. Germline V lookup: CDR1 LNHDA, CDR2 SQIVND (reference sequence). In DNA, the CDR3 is TGTGCCAGTAGTCCGAGAGTGACAGGACTTGGAAACACCATATATTTT. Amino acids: CASSPRVTGLGNTIYF.